The TCR beta chain described here comes from a study of T cells in Graves' hyperthyroidism and ophthalmopathy. RNA transcripts provided the source from which TCR beta CDR3 regions were amplified. The study used the HTBI primer set for a first-round RT-PCR of the TCR CDR3. Via MiXCR, TCRdb re-called the multiplex PCR reads, giving one row per CDR3 protein. This table has hundreds of thousands of distinct CDR3 sequences, about 14% appearing once. From germline, CDR1 is LNHDA and CDR2 SQIVND (reference sequence). The CDR3 spans 15 residues. V was clipped by 6 bases and J by 3 bases, with 17 bases between them.

The chain uses TRBV19 and TRBJ1-1, with D tentatively TRBD1 (5 bases). The sample was blood. The receptor comes from a woman aged 45-65 years with Graves' ophthalmopathy. CDR3 sequence reads: CASSQRRGGDTEAFF. CDR3 DNA: TGTGCCAGTAGCCAACGGCGGGGGGGGGACACTGAAGCTTTCTTT. Complete variable domain (other parts from reference TRBV19 and TRBJ1-1): DGGITQSPKYLFRKEGQNVTLSCEQNLNHDAMYWYRQDPGQGLRLIYYSQIVNDFQKGDIAEGYSVSREKKESFPLTVTSAQKNPTAFYLCASSQRRGGDTEAFFGQGTRLTVV.